Each of the 8 T cell receptor beta chains below was sequenced from the same sample in a study of Ad26.COV2.S vaccination and SARS-CoV-2 variants. Assay: immunoSEQ multiplex PCR; the TCRdb copy retains only in-frame clones and omits some. There are about 400,000 clones in the sample; around 89% occur only once, and 1.5% to 2% lies in the top ten. Treatment given: some 20 received Ad26.COV2.S at low or high dose, single or two shots; several received placebo; per-sample allocation not given. The investigators took samples on day 63 after the first vaccine or placebo injection. Here the sequenced sample was peripheral blood, taken in a trial of Ad26.COV2.S vaccine versus placebo. The receptor source for this set is a person aged 18-65 years who received the Ad26.COV2.S COVID-19 vaccine or a placebo.

This clone was counted once. This chain joins TRBV5-4 and TRBJ2-5; TRBD1 matches at 10 bases. Germline-derived CDR1 and CDR2 are SGHNT and YYREEE (reference sequence). CDR3 length: 14 residues. The junction had 2 bases not matched to a gene; V was cut back by 4 bases and J by 2 bases. In DNA form, the CDR3 reads TGTGCCAGCAGCCGGGACAGGGGACAAGAGACCCAGTACTTC. Protein sequence: CASSRDRGQETQYF.

The chain uses TRBV27 and TRBJ2-1; D may match TRBD1 or TRBD2 (6 bases each). This CDR3 has 15 amino acids. Germline CDR1 MNHEY, CDR2 SMNVEV (reference sequence). Between the trimmed V and J ends, which lost 2 bases and 4 bases, there was a span of 12 bases. This CDR3 reads CASSLRGEGYNEQFF. The DNA of the CDR3 is TGTGCCAGCAGTTTAAGGGGGGAAGGTTACAATGAGCAGTTCTTC.

The chain recombines TRBV3-1 (or the pseudogene TRBV3-2) with TRBJ1-2; 9 bases match TRBD1. CDR3 length: 15 residues. Unmatched junction bases numbered 7, after V lost 4 bases and J lost 4 bases. Germline V lookup: CDR1 LGHDT, CDR2 YNNKEL (reference sequence). The CDR3 nucleotides are TGTGCCAGCAGCCCCGGACAGGGGCGCTTCTATGGCTACACCTTC. This codes for CASSPGQGRFYGYTF.

V and J are TRBV3-1 (or the pseudogene TRBV3-2) and TRBJ1-1; a possible D gene is TRBD1 (5 bases). Trimming left V 1 base short and J 3 bases short, with 15 bases between. The CDR3 contains 16 residues. Germline values: CDR1 LGHDT, CDR2 YNNKEL (reference sequence). The DNA for the CDR3 is TGTGCCAGCAGCCAAGTCGGGGCCTCTGCCCACACTGAAGCTTTCTTT. Amino acid sequence: CASSQVGASAHTEAFF.

This clone was recorded a few times. At one end the junction does not follow the germline gene, possibly because of a read error. The V and J genes are TRBV11-2 and TRBJ1-6; unclear D gene. The CDR3 consists of 15 residues. CDR1 and CDR2 from the germline V gene are SGHAT and FQNNGV. This CDR3 reads CASSLETGYNSPLHF. CDR3 nucleotides: TGTGCCAGCAGCCTAGAGACGGGCTATAATTCACCCCTCCACTTT.

The J gene is TRBJ2-1, the V gene TRBV5-1; D is unresolved. This CDR3 region has 13 residues. Trimming left V 0 bases short and J 7 bases short, with 8 bases between. CDR1 and CDR2 from the germline V gene are SGHRS and YFSETQ. The CDR3 is CASSLGGLNEQFF. The CDR3 DNA is TGCGCCAGCAGCTTGGGTGGATTGAATGAGCAGTTCTTC.

This chain joins TRBV7-8 and TRBJ1-4, with D tentatively TRBD1 (6 bases). CDR1 and CDR2 from the germline V gene are SGHVS and FQNEAQ. V lost 1 base and J lost 7, with 13 bases in between. CDR3 length equals 15 residues. This chain's CDR3 is CASSLEIQGSEKLFF. The CDR3 DNA sequence: TGTGCCAGCAGCTTAGAAATCCAGGGGAGTGAAAAACTGTTTTTT.

V usage is TRBV15 and J usage is TRBJ1-5, with D tentatively TRBD1 (5 bases). The V end lost 3 bases, the J end lost 7 bases, and 13 bases lay between the germline ends. Germline values: CDR1 LNHNV, CDR2 YYDKDF (reference sequence). The CDR3 has 14 residues. CDR3 protein: CATSSRERRQPQHF. The CDR3 DNA sequence: TGTGCCACCAGCAGCAGGGAAAGGCGACAGCCCCAGCATTTT.